This T cell receptor beta chain was captured by sequencing in a study of metastatic and nonmetastatic thyroid tumors. Study details: Repertoire comparison spanned blood and tumor or nodule tissue of malignant and benign thyroid patients. Overall study findings and caveats: Compared with benign nodules, malignant thyroid tumors were reported to have significantly higher TCR beta diversity in both blood and tumor.

This clone was picked up many times. Its antigen remains unknown. Original handling: CDR3 was compared across clinicopathological groups, and the resulting differences were used to build a distant-metastasis classifier for papillary thyroid cancer. TCRdb called clones again from the PCR reads with MiXCR. What appears here as the V and J calls and clone size reflects TCRdb's work, not the paper's. The table has under 95,000 clones, roughly 13% seen once; the top ten hold roughly 12%. Germline lookup yields CDR1 MGHRA and CDR2 YSYEKL. Germline trimming cut 3 bases from V and 4 bases from J; bases unmatched to any gene: 10. The CDR3 totals 18 residues. Patients had received no treatment of any kind before thyroid surgery.

The clonotype originates from a female donor with papillary thyroid cancer or a benign thyroid nodule (not recorded which). Some clones in this sample may be carry-over from other donors' samples. The chain employs TRBV4-1 and TRBJ1-3; TRBD1 agrees at 12 bases. Sequencing was performed on blood. In DNA, the CDR3 is TGCGCCAGCAGCCAGCGGGACAGGGGGCTCCGGGGAGGAAACACCATATATTTT. It yields the protein CASSQRDRGLRGGNTIYF.